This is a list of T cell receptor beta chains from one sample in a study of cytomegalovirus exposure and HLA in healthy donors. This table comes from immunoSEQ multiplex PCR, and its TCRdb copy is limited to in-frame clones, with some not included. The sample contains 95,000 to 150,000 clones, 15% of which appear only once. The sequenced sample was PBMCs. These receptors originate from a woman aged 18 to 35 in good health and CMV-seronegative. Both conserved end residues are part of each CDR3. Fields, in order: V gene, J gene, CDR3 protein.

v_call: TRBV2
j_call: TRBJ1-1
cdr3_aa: CASSEQGFMSTEAFF

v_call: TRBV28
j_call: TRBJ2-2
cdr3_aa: CASSPRDRVGTGELFF

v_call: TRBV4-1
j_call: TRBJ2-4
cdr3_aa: CASSHPTSRDRAGAKNIQYF

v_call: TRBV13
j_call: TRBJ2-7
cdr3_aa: CASSRHGSGSYEQYF

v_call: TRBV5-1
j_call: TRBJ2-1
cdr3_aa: CASSLRQGSYNEQFF

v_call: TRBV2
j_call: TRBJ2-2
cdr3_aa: CASRPGQGHTGELFF

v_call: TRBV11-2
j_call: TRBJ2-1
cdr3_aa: CASSHKSVKQFF

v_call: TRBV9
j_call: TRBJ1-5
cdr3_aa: CASSAGQINQPQHF

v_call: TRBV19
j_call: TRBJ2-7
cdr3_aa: CASSMGAVTYEQYF

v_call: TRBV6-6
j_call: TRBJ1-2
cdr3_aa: CASSYGQGRGYTF

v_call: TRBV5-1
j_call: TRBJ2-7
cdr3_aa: CASSSDSPSSYEQYF

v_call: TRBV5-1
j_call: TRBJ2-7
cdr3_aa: CASSPGGDEQYF

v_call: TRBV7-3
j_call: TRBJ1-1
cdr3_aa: CASSLWPPGQGMDTEAFF

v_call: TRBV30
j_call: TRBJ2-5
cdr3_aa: CAWSGPSLDTQYF

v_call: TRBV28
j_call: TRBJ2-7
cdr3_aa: CASSFSGQGINEQYF

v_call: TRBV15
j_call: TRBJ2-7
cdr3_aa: CATSRDPGAYEQYF

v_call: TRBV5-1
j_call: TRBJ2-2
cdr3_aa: CASREGLNTGELFF

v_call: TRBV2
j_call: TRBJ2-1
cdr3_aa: CASKHRTKYEAGGYNEQFF

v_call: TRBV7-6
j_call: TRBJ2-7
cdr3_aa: CASSVRLAGSYEQYF

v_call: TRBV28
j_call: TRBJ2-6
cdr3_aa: CASIEGGAGANVLTF

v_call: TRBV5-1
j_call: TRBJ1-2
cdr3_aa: CASSRWTGDYGYTF

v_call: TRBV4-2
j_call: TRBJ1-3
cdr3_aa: CASSQDGGSGNTIYF

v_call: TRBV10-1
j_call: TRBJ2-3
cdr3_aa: CASSSGLESTDTQYF

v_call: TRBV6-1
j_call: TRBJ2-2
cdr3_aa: CASSEGRDTGELFF

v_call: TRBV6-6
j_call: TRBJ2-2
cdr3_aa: CASSFHQLGTGELFF